Listed here is a single T cell receptor beta chain. Its antigen is still unknown. Base qualities are not provided; no much larger clone lies one nucleotide away. The sample comes from a study of cytotoxic CD8 clonotypes in ibrutinib-treated CLL (dated by TCRdb to the early 2020s). Regarding the research as a whole: In this cohort, 15 patients were treatment-naive and roughly ten were relapsed/refractory, while some 17 had unmutated IGHV. Partial responses were observed in about 25 patients and complete responses in 2; after a median follow-up of 68 months, remission was maintained in 15 or so patients and progression was observed in some twelve. The response samples were drawn at a median of 12 months into treatment, with a range of roughly 6 to 40 months. Cryopreserved peripheral blood mononuclear cells were obtained prior to treatment, at the time of response, and at either disease progression or sustained remission. Of the 90 or so participants in the trial, approximately 26 had longitudinal samples available. Every remission and progressive disease sample was obtained while ibrutinib was still being received by the patients. An average of approximately 260,000 productive templates and 80,000 to 100,000 productive rearrangements was obtained per sample. What the study reported, not specific to this receptor: Baseline clonality exceeded that of age-matched healthy donors and correlated strongly with circulating CD8+ T-cell counts. Public clonotypes were found to be uncommon and were observed to contract or remain stable during treatment; the increase in clonality was shown to reflect expansion of private clonotypes at ibrutinib response. An increase in clonality was observed at ibrutinib response, with clonality remaining stable during sustained remission and falling back toward baseline at progression. Sampling times were not matched between patients in sustained remission and patients whose disease was progressing, and lymph node repertoires were not examined.

A MiSeq instrument was used for deep resolution sequencing, which targeted depths ranging from 1 in 1 million up to 1 in 200,000 T cells, with coverage averaging 10x for each clonotype. TCR beta libraries were generated with the immunoSEQ hsTCRB Kit. The paper's processing steps were these. ImmunoSEQ Data Assistant and ImmunoSEQ Analyzer were used for data analysis, and V, D and J genes were assigned according to IMGT definitions. Clonality was computed as one minus normalized Shannon entropy of productive rearrangement frequencies, ranging from 0 to 1. Only overrepresented clonotypes making up at least 0.05% of each patient's repertoire were included in the public clonotype analysis. Repertoires from some 13 age-matched healthy donors in immuneACCESS were used as clonality controls. Imported from immuneACCESS, the table was reduced by TCRdb to in-frame sequences with V and J called. These copies leave out some clones; in studies compared against another copy, an unresolved V gene accounts for under half, and the cause of the remainder is not known. V, J and clone size derive from that table, while D and trimming were established from the DNA sequence. This sample gives 80,000 to 95,000 clones in total; 70% to 80% of them show up just once. The top ten clonotypes cover roughly 4.8% of the sample.

The time point label here, explained by the study, means: 12 months on ibrutinib. For TCR beta library preparation, 1.5 to 2 micrograms of genomic DNA were extracted from the cryopreserved PBMCs. High-throughput TCR beta sequencing was performed on longitudinal blood samples from CLL patients receiving ibrutinib monotherapy. Patients were enrolled in a phase 2 open-label single-center ibrutinib monotherapy trial. The receptor comes from a human donor with chronic lymphocytic leukemia. This sample comprised PBMCs, obtained after 12 months of ibrutinib treatment.

The DNA sequence is as follows: TGTGCCAGCAGCCCGGGACCCTGGGAGACCCAGTACTTC. Its product reads: CASSPGPWETQYF. The sequence joins TRBV9 to TRBJ2-5; the D element might be TRBD1 or TRBD2, as each aligns at 5 bases. The CDR3 numbers 13 residues from cysteine through phenylalanine. The read is trimmed to its CDR3 DNA, 39 bases read in frame from base 1. V loses 4 bases, J loses 5 bases, and the germline ends lie 12 bases apart. CDR1 and CDR2 were assigned from the germline V gene as SGDLS and YYNGEE.